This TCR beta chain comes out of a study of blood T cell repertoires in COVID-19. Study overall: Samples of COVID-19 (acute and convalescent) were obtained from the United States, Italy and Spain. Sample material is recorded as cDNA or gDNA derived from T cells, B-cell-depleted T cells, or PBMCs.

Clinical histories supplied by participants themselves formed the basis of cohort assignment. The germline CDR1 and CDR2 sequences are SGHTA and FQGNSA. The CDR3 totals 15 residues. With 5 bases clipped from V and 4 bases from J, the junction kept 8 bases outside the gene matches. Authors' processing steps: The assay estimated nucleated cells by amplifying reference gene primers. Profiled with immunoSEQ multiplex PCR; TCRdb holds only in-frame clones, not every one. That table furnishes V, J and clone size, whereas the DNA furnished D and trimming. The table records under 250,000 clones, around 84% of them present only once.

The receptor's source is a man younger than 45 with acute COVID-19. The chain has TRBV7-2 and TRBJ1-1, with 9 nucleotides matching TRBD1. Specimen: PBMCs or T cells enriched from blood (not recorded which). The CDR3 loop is CASSTKTGGLTEAFF. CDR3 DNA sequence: TGTGCCAGCAGCACCAAAACAGGGGGCCTCACTGAAGCTTTCTTT.